Listed below are T cell receptor beta chains from one sample, sequenced in a study of technical replicates of blood from a few donors. Clones were read by immunoSEQ multiplex PCR, and TCRdb kept only the in-frame ones, dropping some. The profile shows nearly 95,000 clones, roughly 95% of them singletons. Sequences were obtained from T cells isolated from PBMCs. Source of these receptors: a human donor in good health. Each CDR3 is given with its conserved first and last residue. Each record gives: V gene, J gene, D gene, CDR3 DNA, CDR3 protein. A D gene is named only where the DNA matches it firmly.

V gene: TRBV6-5; J gene: TRBJ1-2; D gene: .; CDR3 DNA: TGTGCCAGCAGCTCCTTACAGGGTCTGGTTGGCTACACCTTC; CDR3 protein: CASSSLQGLVGYTF
V gene: TRBV6-1; J gene: TRBJ2-7; D gene: .; CDR3 DNA: TGTGCCAGCAGTGAATTGCCGGCGGGGTACGACGAGCAGTACTTC; CDR3 protein: CASSELPAGYDEQYF
V gene: TRBV4-1; J gene: TRBJ1-1; D gene: .; CDR3 DNA: TGCGCCAGCAGCCAAGCTCCGGGAGGAGCTGAAGCTTTCTTT; CDR3 protein: CASSQAPGGAEAFF
V gene: TRBV15; J gene: TRBJ2-7; D gene: TRBD1; CDR3 DNA: TGTGCCACCAGCAGTCTATATACCCCGGGACAGGGCTACGAGCAGTACTTC; CDR3 protein: CATSSLYTPGQGYEQYF
V gene: TRBV7-8; J gene: TRBJ2-1; D gene: TRBD2; CDR3 DNA: TGTGCCAGCAGATTAGGAAGTAGCGGGAGTGTTAATGAGCAGTTCTTC; CDR3 protein: CASRLGSSGSVNEQFF
V gene: TRBV10-3; J gene: TRBJ1-6; D gene: .; CDR3 DNA: TGTGCCATCAGTGAAGGAGACGGATATAATTCACCCCTCCACTTT; CDR3 protein: CAISEGDGYNSPLHF
V gene: TRBV7-2; J gene: TRBJ1-1; D gene: .; CDR3 DNA: TGTGCCAGCAGCCAGCCCCAGGGTCGTAGGAACACTGAAGCTTTCTTT; CDR3 protein: CASSQPQGRRNTEAFF
V gene: TRBV6-5; J gene: TRBJ1-3; D gene: .; CDR3 DNA: TGTGCCAGCAGGGTTAGCTCTGGAAACACCATATATTTT; CDR3 protein: CASRVSSGNTIYF
V gene: TRBV7-3; J gene: TRBJ1-1; D gene: .; CDR3 DNA: TGTGCCAGCAGCTTAATGGGGGCCCCGAACACTGAAGCTTTCTTT; CDR3 protein: CASSLMGAPNTEAFF
V gene: TRBV28; J gene: TRBJ2-7; D gene: TRBD1; CDR3 DNA: TGTGCCAGCGAACTCTTCAGGGGGCCATCTAAGGGGGAGCAGTACTTC; CDR3 protein: CASELFRGPSKGEQYF
V gene: TRBV6-6; J gene: TRBJ2-5; D gene: .; CDR3 DNA: TGTGCCAGCAGTCTAAAGGAGACCCAGTACTTC; CDR3 protein: CASSLKETQYF
V gene: TRBV19; J gene: TRBJ2-3; D gene: .; CDR3 DNA: TGTGCCAGTAGTATTGGATGGAGGGGGCCCACAGATACGCAGTATTTT; CDR3 protein: CASSIGWRGPTDTQYF
V gene: TRBV19; J gene: TRBJ2-5; D gene: TRBD1; CDR3 DNA: TGTGCCAGTAGTTTGGACAGGGCTCACCAGACCCAGTACTTC; CDR3 protein: CASSLDRAHQTQYF
V gene: TRBV13; J gene: TRBJ2-7; D gene: .; CDR3 DNA: TGTGCCAGCAGCTCCATAGCGGCAGCCTCCTACGAGCAGTACTTC; CDR3 protein: CASSSIAAASYEQYF
V gene: TRBV6-5; J gene: TRBJ2-7; D gene: .; CDR3 DNA: TGTGCCAGCAGATTTGGGGGAGGAAACTACGAGCAGTACTTC; CDR3 protein: CASRFGGGNYEQYF
V gene: TRBV6-1; J gene: TRBJ1-2; D gene: .; CDR3 DNA: TGTGCCAGCAGGGCACAGGGAAACTATGGCTACACCTTC; CDR3 protein: CASRAQGNYGYTF
V gene: TRBV25-1; J gene: TRBJ2-3; D gene: .; CDR3 DNA: TGTGCCAGCTCGTTAGATACGCAGTATTTT; CDR3 protein: CASSLDTQYF
V gene: TRBV2; J gene: TRBJ1-1; D gene: TRBD1; CDR3 DNA: TGTGCCAGCAGTGATTTGGCTAGGGGGCTGAACACTGAAGCTTTCTTT; CDR3 protein: CASSDLARGLNTEAFF
V gene: TRBV4-3; J gene: TRBJ1-2; D gene: .; CDR3 DNA: TGCGCCAGCAGCCAAGATTCGTACAGCACCTCCTATGGCTACACCTTC; CDR3 protein: CASSQDSYSTSYGYTF